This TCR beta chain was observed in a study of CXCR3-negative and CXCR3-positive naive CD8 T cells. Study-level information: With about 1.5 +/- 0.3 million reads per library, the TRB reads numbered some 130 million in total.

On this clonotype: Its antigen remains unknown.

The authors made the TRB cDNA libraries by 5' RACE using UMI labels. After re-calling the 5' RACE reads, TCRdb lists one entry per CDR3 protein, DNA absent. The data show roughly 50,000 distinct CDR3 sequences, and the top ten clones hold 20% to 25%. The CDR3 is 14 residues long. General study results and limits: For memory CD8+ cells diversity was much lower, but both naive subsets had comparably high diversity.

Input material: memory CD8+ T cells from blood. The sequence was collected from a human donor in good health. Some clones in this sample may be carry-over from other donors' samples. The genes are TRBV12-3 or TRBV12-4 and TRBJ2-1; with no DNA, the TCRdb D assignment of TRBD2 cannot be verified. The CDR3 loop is CASSRDGPYNEQFF.